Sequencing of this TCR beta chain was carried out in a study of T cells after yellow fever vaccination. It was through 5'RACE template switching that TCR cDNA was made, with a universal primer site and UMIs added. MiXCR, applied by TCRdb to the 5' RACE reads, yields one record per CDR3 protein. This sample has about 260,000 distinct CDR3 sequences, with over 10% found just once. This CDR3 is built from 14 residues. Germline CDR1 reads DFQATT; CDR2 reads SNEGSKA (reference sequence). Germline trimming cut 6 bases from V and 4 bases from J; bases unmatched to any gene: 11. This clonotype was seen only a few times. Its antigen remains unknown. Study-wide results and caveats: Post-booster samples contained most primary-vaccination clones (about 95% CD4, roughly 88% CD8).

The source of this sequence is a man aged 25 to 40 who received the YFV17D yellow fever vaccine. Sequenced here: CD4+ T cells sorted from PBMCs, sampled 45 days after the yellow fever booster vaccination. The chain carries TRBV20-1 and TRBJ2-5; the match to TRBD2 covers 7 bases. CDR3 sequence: CSATRGEGGETQYF. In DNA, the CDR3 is TGCAGTGCGACCAGAGGGGAGGGCGGAGAGACCCAGTACTTC.